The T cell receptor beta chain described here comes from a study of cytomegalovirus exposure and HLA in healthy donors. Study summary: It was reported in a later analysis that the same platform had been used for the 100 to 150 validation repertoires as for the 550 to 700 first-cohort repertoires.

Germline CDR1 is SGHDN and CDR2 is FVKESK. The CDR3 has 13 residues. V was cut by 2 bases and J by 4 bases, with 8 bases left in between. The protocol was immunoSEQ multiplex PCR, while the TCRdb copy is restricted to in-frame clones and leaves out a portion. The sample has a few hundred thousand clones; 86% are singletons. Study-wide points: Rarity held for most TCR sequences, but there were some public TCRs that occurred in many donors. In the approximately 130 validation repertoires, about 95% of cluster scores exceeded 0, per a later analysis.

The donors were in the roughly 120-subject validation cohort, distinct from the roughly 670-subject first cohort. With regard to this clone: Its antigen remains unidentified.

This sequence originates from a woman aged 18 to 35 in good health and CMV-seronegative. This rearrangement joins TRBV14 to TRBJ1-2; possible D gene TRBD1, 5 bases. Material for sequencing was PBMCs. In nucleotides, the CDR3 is TGTGCCAGCAGCCAAATAGACAGCTATGGCTACACCTTC. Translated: CASSQIDSYGYTF.